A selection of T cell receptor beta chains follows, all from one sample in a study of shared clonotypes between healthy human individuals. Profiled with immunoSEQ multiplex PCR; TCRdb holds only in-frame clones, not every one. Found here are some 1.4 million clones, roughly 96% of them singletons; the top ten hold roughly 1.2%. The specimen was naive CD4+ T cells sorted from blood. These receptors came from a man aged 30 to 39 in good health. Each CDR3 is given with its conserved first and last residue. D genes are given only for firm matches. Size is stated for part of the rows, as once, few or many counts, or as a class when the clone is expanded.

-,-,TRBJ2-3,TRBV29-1,TGCAGCGTTTACCCTAGGAAGGGCACAGATACGCAGTATTTT,CSVYPRKGTDTQYF
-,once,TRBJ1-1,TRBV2,TGTGCCAGCAGTGGCATAACGAACACTGAAGCTTTCTTT,CASSGITNTEAFF
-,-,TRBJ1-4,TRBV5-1,TGCGCCAGCAGACCGGTATCGGTAATGGAAAAACTGTTTTTT,CASRPVSVMEKLFF
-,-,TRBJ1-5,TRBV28,TGTGCCAGCAGCCTGGCCGGCAGGGGTTATCAGCCCCAGCATTTT,CASSLAGRGYQPQHF
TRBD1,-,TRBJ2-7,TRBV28,TGTGCCAGCAGTGACAGGGGTTGGGAGCAGTACTTC,CASSDRGWEQYF
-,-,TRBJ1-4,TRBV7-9,TGTGCCAGCAGCCCGGTCGGGTCAACTAATGAAAAACTGTTTTTT,CASSPVGSTNEKLFF
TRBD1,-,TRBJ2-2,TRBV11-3,TGTGCCAGCAGCTTGACAGGGGGCACCGGGGAGCTGTTTTTT,CASSLTGGTGELFF
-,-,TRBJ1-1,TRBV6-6,TGTGCCAGCAGTTACTCGAATGGGATGGGCACTGAAGCTTTCTTT,CASSYSNGMGTEAFF
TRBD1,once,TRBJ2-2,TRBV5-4,TGTGCCAGCACCCTAAAACCGGGACAGGATGACACCGGGGAGCTGTTTTTT,CASTLKPGQDDTGELFF
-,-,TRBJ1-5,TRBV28,TGTGCCAGCAGTTCCCGACCAAATCAGCCCCAGCATTTT,CASSSRPNQPQHF
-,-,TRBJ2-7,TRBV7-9,TGTGCCAGCAGCAACGACAGGTCCTACGAGCAGTACTTC,CASSNDRSYEQYF
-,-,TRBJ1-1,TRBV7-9,TGTGCCAGCAGCTTATTGTCGATTGGCCGGAATGAAGCTTTCTTT,CASSLLSIGRNEAFF
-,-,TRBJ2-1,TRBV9,TGTGCCAGCAGCGTAGCCACATCTCAATGGGGCACGTACAATGAGCAGTTCTTC,CASSVATSQWGTYNEQFF
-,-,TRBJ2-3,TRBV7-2,TGTGCCAGCAGCTTCGGAGCAACAGATACGCAGTATTTT,CASSFGATDTQYF
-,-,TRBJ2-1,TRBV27,TGTGCCAGCAGTTTTCTTGGGACCCACAATGAGCAGTTCTTC,CASSFLGTHNEQFF
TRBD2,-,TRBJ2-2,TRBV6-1,TGTGCCAGCAGTGAAGCAGAACTAGCGGGAGCAGTTACCGGGGAGCTGTTTTTT,CASSEAELAGAVTGELFF
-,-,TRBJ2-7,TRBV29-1,TGCAGCGCTGGGTCCCGTCGGGACGAGCAGTACTTC,CSAGSRRDEQYF
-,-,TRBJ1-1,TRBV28,TGTGCCAGCAGTGTAACCACACTGAACACTGAAGCTTTCTTT,CASSVTTLNTEAFF
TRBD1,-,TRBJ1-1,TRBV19,TGTGCCAGTAGTACCCGACAGGGGCGGGGTGAAGCTTTCTTT,CASSTRQGRGEAFF
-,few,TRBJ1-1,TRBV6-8,TGTGCCAGCAGGGCCGCTATGAACACTGAAGCTTTCTTT,CASRAAMNTEAFF
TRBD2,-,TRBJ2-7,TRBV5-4,TGTGCCAGCAGCTGGACTAGCGGGAGGTCTGCGGAGCAGTACTTC,CASSWTSGRSAEQYF
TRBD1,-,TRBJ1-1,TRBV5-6,TGTGCCAGCAGCTTGCACGACAGGGCGAGGAGATGGATGAACACTGAAGCTTTCTTT,CASSLHDRARRWMNTEAFF
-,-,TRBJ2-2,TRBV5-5,TGTGCCAGCAGCTTTTACGGGGCGGTGGCCGGGGAGCTGTTTTTT,CASSFYGAVAGELFF
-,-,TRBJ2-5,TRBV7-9,TGTGCCAGCAGCTTATGGGAGTTAGTAGAGACCCAGTACTTC,CASSLWELVETQYF
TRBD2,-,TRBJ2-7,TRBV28,TGTGCCACCAGGACTAGCGGGTTGTACGAGCAGTACTTC,CATRTSGLYEQYF
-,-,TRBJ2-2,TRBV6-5,TGTGCCAGCAGAATCGATCGCTGGAACACCGGGGAGCTGTTTTTT,CASRIDRWNTGELFF
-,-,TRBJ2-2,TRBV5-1,TGCGCCAGCAAAGTTCAGGGGATCACCGGGGAGCTGTTTTTT,CASKVQGITGELFF
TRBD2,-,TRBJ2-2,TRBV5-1,TGCGCCAGCAGCTTGGGCCCGGGACTAGGGGACACCGGGGAGCTGTTTTTT,CASSLGPGLGDTGELFF
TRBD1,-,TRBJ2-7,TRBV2,TGTGCCAGCACATACGGGTTGGGACAGGGCCACTACGAGCAGTACTTC,CASTYGLGQGHYEQYF
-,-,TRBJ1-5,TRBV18,TGTGCCAGCTCACCAGGGGGAAGCAATCAGCCCCAGCATTTT,CASSPGGSNQPQHF
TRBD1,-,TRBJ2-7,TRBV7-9,TGTGCCAGCAGCAGGGGGCTCGGCTACGAGCAGTACTTC,CASSRGLGYEQYF
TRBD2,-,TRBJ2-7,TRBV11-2,TGTGCCAGCAGCTTTGCGGGAGCCCACGAGCAGTACTTC,CASSFAGAHEQYF
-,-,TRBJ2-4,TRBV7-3,TGTGCCAGCAGCTTAATTGCCGGGTACCAAAACATTCAGTACTTC,CASSLIAGYQNIQYF
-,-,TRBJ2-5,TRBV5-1,TGCGCCAGCAGCTTGGCCGGGGCAGAAGAGACCCAGTACTTC,CASSLAGAEETQYF
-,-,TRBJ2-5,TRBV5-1,TGCGCCAGCAGCTTTCGGGGCTACCTAGGGGAGACCCAGTACTTC,CASSFRGYLGETQYF
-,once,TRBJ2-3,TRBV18,TGTGCCAGCTCACCCGGACAGCTCGGCACAGATACGCAGTATTTT,CASSPGQLGTDTQYF
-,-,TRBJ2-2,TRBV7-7,TGTGCCAGCAGGGTAGGAGGCACCGGGGAGCTGTTTTTT,CASRVGGTGELFF
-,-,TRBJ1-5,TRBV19,TGTGCCAGTATGGGGCAGTACAATCAGCCCCAGCATTTT,CASMGQYNQPQHF
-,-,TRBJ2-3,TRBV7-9,TGTGCCAGCAGCTTCCAGGGTAGCGGCACAGATACGCAGTATTTT,CASSFQGSGTDTQYF
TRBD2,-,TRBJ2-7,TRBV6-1,TGTGCCTCGGCAGCGGGACGGGCAGCCTACGAGCAGTACTTC,CASAAGRAAYEQYF